The 23 T cell receptor beta chains below were found in one sample sequenced in a study of blood T cell repertoires in COVID-19. The assay was immunoSEQ multiplex PCR, and TCRdb's table has in-frame clones only and misses some. The data hold tens of thousands of clones, with around 90% observed a single time. Sequencing used peripheral blood. These receptors all come from a woman older than 75 with COVID-19, enrolled during active disease.

The chain recombines TRBV10-3 with TRBJ2-3; 8 bases match TRBD2. CDR3 length: 14 residues. Trimming cost V 10 bases and J 7 bases; bases outside gene matches: 13. Germline loops: CDR1 ENHRY, CDR2 SYGVKD. The CDR3 here is CATLEGSGKNTQYF. Written as DNA, the CDR3 is TGTGCCACCCTGGAGGGTAGCGGGAAAAATACGCAGTATTTT.

The chain links TRBV27 to TRBJ1-4; D is ambiguous. The germline gives CDR1 MNHEY, CDR2 SMNVEV (reference sequence). Trimming took off 4 bases at V and 7 bases at J, with 16 bases between the two ends. The CDR3 has 15 residues. The CDR3 DNA is TGTGCCAGCAGTTGGGCGGGCCTGAAAGGTGAAAAACTGTTTTTT. This codes for CASSWAGLKGEKLFF.

The chain links TRBV4-1 to TRBJ1-4; 7 bases agree with TRBD1. CDR1 and CDR2 (germline): MGHRA, YSYEKL. The V segment lost 4 bases and the J segment 5 bases; nucleotides outside the gene matches: 7. The CDR3 loop spans 15 amino acids. CDR3 in DNA: TGCGCCAGCAGCCGATGGGACAGCCAAAATGAAAAACTGTTTTTT. Its translation is CASSRWDSQNEKLFF.

The chain is built from TRBV18 and TRBJ1-1; 7 bases match TRBD1. Germline CDR1 and CDR2: KGHSH and LQKENI. Trimming cost V 3 bases and J 2 bases; bases outside gene matches: 6. The CDR3 consists of 15 residues. The CDR3 nucleotides are TGTGCCAGCTCACCCCTAGGACAGGTCAACACTGAAGCTTTCTTT. Its translation is CASSPLGQVNTEAFF.

This chain connects TRBV27 to TRBJ2-6; 10 bases line up with TRBD1. V lost 5 bases and J lost 3; bases outside the gene matches: 10. CDR1 is MNHEY, CDR2 SMNVEV, per germline (reference sequence). The CDR3 has 18 residues. The CDR3 region is CASSDSTGGWVGANVLTF. CDR3 sequence (DNA): TGTGCCAGCAGTGATTCGACAGGGGGCTGGGTTGGGGCCAACGTCCTGACTTTC.

This chain links TRBV10-3 with TRBJ1-2, with D perhaps TRBD1 (6 bases). The V and J ends lost 2 bases and 7 bases respectively, with 17 bases between them. The CDR3 runs to 15 residues. CDR1 ENHRY and CDR2 SYGVKD come from the germline V gene. DNA for the CDR3: TGTGCCATCAGTGAGATTAGGCAGGGGAATAGTGGCTACACCTTC. It codes for CAISEIRQGNSGYTF.

V and J are TRBV6-5 and TRBJ1-4; D may be TRBD1 (6 bases). This CDR3 has 14 residues. CDR1 and CDR2 (germline): MNHEY, SVGAGI. V shed 5 bases and J shed 8 bases, with 15 bases lying between them. CDR3 nucleotide sequence: TGTGCCAGCAGTACCGGGACAAGGGGAGAAAAACTGTTTTTT. It codes for CASSTGTRGEKLFF.

The chain has TRBV7-2 and TRBJ2-3; TRBD2 agrees at 16 bases. CDR1 is SGHTA, CDR2 FQGNSA, per germline. CDR3 length: 18 amino acids. The V segment lost 5 bases and the J segment 1 base; nucleotides outside the gene matches: 6. CDR3 coding DNA: TGTGCCAGCAGCCCGGGACTAGCGGGGGGGTGGGGCACAGATACGCAGTATTTT. Translating it yields CASSPGLAGGWGTDTQYF. The full variable domain, rest sourced from reference TRBV7-2 and TRBJ2-3, is GAGVSQSPSNKVTEKGKDVELRCDPISGHTALYWYRQSLGQGLEFLIYFQGNSAPDKSGLPSDRFSAERTGGSVSTLTIQRTQQEDSAVYLCASSPGLAGGWGTDTQYFGPGTRLTVL.

The chain joins TRBV19 to TRBJ1-5; TRBD1 aligns across 8 bases. Trimming took 6 bases from V and 6 from J; bases not matched to a gene: 10. Germline assignment: CDR1 LNHDA and CDR2 SQIVND (reference sequence). The CDR3 covers 15 residues. The CDR3 DNA reads TGTGCCAGTAGCAAAAAGACAGGGGAGATTCAGCCCCAGCATTTT. Translating gives CASSKKTGEIQPQHF.

J is TRBJ2-3 and V is TRBV28; TRBD1 matches 9 bases. The CDR3 loop spans 15 amino acids. Trimming cost V 8 bases and J 3 bases; bases outside gene matches: 9. Per the germline V gene, CDR1 is MDHEN and CDR2 is SYDVKM. CDR3 nucleotide sequence: TGTGCCAGCCGGCCGGGGACAGGGCTTACAGATACGCAGTATTTT. The encoded protein is CASRPGTGLTDTQYF.

The chain recombines TRBV7-8 with TRBJ1-3; unclear D gene. This CDR3 region has 13 residues. CDR1 SGHVS and CDR2 FQNEAQ come from the germline V gene. V was trimmed by 3 bases and J by 1 base, leaving 4 bases between them. The CDR3 DNA is TGTGCCAGCAGCTTTGAGTCTGGAAACACCATATATTTT. This sequence encodes CASSFESGNTIYF.

This sequence joins TRBV3-1 (or the pseudogene TRBV3-2) and TRBJ1-2, with 9 bases identical to TRBD1. Germline V CDR1 and CDR2: LGHDT, YNNKEL (reference sequence). V shed 5 bases and J 6 bases; nucleotides not matched to a gene: 10. The CDR3 totals 15 residues. The chain's CDR3 is CASSNKQGQGNGYTF. The CDR3 bases are TGTGCCAGCAGCAACAAGCAAGGACAGGGGAATGGCTACACCTTC.

This chain connects TRBV7-9 to TRBJ1-1, with 11 bases identical to TRBD1. The CDR3 covers 14 residues. V was clipped by 5 bases and J by 5 bases; unmatched bases: 4. The germline V gene encodes CDR1 SEHNR and CDR2 FQNEAQ (reference sequence). The CDR3 DNA sequence: TGTGCCAGCAGCGGACAGGGGGCTCGAACTGAAGCTTTCTTT. This sequence encodes CASSGQGARTEAFF.

The chain has TRBV9 and TRBJ1-2; no clear D. Germline V gives CDR1 SGDLS, CDR2 YYNGEE. The CDR3 spans 15 residues. V shed 0 bases and J shed 4 bases, with 13 bases lying between them. CDR3 sequence: CASSVEEGGSYGYTF. Written as DNA, the CDR3 is TGTGCCAGCAGCGTAGAGGAGGGCGGGAGCTATGGCTACACCTTC.

This clone was detected only a few times. The chain has TRBV18 and TRBJ1-6, with 9 bases lining up with TRBD1. The CDR3 consists of 15 residues. Unmatched junction bases numbered 4, after V lost 3 bases and J lost 7 bases. Germline V gene sequence: CDR1 KGHSH, CDR2 LQKENI. CDR3 in DNA: TGTGCCAGCTCACCCTGGACAGGGGAAAATTCACCCCTCCACTTT. Amino acids: CASSPWTGENSPLHF. The whole variable domain, filled in from reference TRBV18 and TRBJ1-6, reads NAGVMQNPRHLVRRRGQEARLRCSPMKGHSHVYWYRQLPEEGLKFMVYLQKENIIDESGMPKERFSAEFPKEGPSILRIQQVVRGDSAAYFCASSPWTGENSPLHFGNGTRLTVT.

The chain recombines TRBV6-6 with TRBJ1-5; D remains ambiguous. Per germline, CDR1 MNHNY and CDR2 SVGAGI (reference sequence). V lost 0 bases and J lost 4, with 10 bases in between. This CDR3 is built from 15 residues. CDR3 region: CASSYSAAGNQPQHF. The CDR3 bases are TGTGCCAGCAGTTACTCCGCGGCGGGGAATCAGCCCCAGCATTTT.

J is TRBJ1-2 and V is TRBV6-5; possibly TRBD1 for D (6 bases). CDR1 is MNHEY, CDR2 SVGAGI, per germline. The CDR3 runs 15 residues. Trimming pared 7 bases from V and 0 bases from J, leaving 15 bases between. The CDR3 here is CASNPGGGSNYGYTF. The CDR3 nucleotides are TGTGCCAGCAACCCCGGGGGGGGCTCTAACTATGGCTACACCTTC.

The chain combines TRBV10-1 with TRBJ1-1; perhaps TRBD1 as D (5 bases). The CDR3 totals 13 residues. Looked up from germline, CDR1 is WNHNN and CDR2 is SYGVQD (reference sequence). V lost 7 bases and J lost 2, with 11 bases in between. CDR3 sequence (DNA): TGCGCCAGCAAAAGGGACTTCAACACTGAAGCTTTCTTT. Amino acid sequence: CASKRDFNTEAFF.

This clone was counted between two and nine times. This chain uses TRBV10-1 with TRBJ2-3, with TRBD1 as a possible D gene (6 bases). Germline CDR1 is WNHNN and CDR2 is SYGVQD (reference sequence). This CDR3 is 12 amino acids long. Deletions cut 6 bases from V and 13 bases from J, with 17 bases between. CDR3 residues: CASRHCRGAKYF. Written as DNA, the CDR3 is TGCGCCAGCAGACATTGCAGGGGCGCTAAGTATTTT.

This clone came up once. The V and J genes are TRBV5-1 and TRBJ1-1; TRBD1 agrees at 7 bases. The germline V gene has CDR1 SGHRS and CDR2 YFSETQ. CDR3 length: 15 amino acids. The V gene end was trimmed by 2 bases and the J gene end by 5 bases; junction bases not matched to a gene: 9. CDR3 residues: CASSFQTGVGTEAFF. The DNA of the CDR3 is TGCGCCAGCAGCTTCCAAACAGGGGTCGGGACTGAAGCTTTCTTT.

The chain combines TRBV6-5 with TRBJ2-3, with 7 bases identical to TRBD1. The J segment lost 1 base and the V segment lost 4 bases, leaving 8 bases of the junction unmatched. The CDR3 covers 16 residues. Germline lookup yields CDR1 MNHEY and CDR2 SVGAGI. Here the CDR3 reads CASSLKGARGTDTQYF. The CDR3 coding sequence is TGTGCCAGCAGTTTAAAGGGGGCTAGGGGCACAGATACGCAGTATTTT.

The chain recombines TRBV6-2 or TRBV6-3 with TRBJ1-4, with D unclear. Germline values: CDR1 MNHEY, CDR2 SVGEGT. The CDR3 loop spans 14 amino acids. The V gene lost 5 bases and the J gene lost 8 bases, with 15 bases spanning the gap. CDR3 in amino acids: CASSQTNEMEKLFF. DNA for the CDR3: TGTGCCAGCAGTCAGACAAATGAGATGGAAAAACTGTTTTTT.

The V gene is TRBV5-5, the J gene TRBJ2-7; 8 nucleotides agree with TRBD2. V dropped 1 base and J dropped 6; count of bases not matched to a gene: 12. The germline V gene encodes CDR1 SGHKS and CDR2 YYEKEE (reference sequence). The CDR3 is 16 residues long. The CDR3 here is CASSLYGGGLGGEQYF. DNA of the CDR3: TGTGCCAGCAGCTTGTACGGCGGGGGGCTAGGGGGCGAGCAGTACTTC.